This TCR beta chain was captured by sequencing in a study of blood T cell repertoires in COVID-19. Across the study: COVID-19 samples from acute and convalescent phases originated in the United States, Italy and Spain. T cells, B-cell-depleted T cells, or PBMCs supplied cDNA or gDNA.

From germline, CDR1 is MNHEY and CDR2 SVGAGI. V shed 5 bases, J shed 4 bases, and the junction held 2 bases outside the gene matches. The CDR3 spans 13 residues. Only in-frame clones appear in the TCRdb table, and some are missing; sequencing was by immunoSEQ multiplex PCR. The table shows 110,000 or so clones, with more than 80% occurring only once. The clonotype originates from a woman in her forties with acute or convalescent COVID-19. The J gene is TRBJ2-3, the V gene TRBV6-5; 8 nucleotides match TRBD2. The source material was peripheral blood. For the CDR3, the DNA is TGTGCCAGCAGTAGGCGGGGGGCAGATACGCAGTATTTT. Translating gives CASSRRGADTQYF.